What follows is one TCR beta chain and its context. The record originates from a study of blood T cell repertoires in COVID-19. Whole-study context: Samples representing acute and convalescent COVID-19 were sourced from the United States, Italy and Spain.

Germline V gives CDR1 MNHNY, CDR2 SVGAGI (reference sequence). Between the trimmed V and J ends, which lost 6 bases and 3 bases, there was a span of 12 bases. The length of the CDR3 is 13 residues. Per the original data handling: Reference gene primer amplification yielded estimated nucleated cell counts. Sequenced by immunoSEQ multiplex PCR; TCRdb stores in-frame clones only, minus some. The DNA was the basis for D and trimming; V, J and clone size are from that table. The table lists 99,000 or so clones, 80% to 90% of them singletons, with approximately 10% in the top ten. The TCR originated in a woman aged 70-85 years with acute or convalescent COVID-19. This chain connects TRBV6-6 to TRBJ2-7; D may be TRBD1 (5 bases). Sequencing input: peripheral blood. CDR3 in amino acids: CASSPDSFYEQYF. DNA of the CDR3: TGTGCCAGCAGCCCCGACAGTTTCTACGAGCAGTACTTC.